Presented here are 23 T cell receptor beta chains from one specimen sequenced in a study of cytomegalovirus exposure and HLA in healthy donors. With 60 Vbeta and 13 Jbeta primers, the PCR was carried out. Produced via immunoSEQ multiplex PCR; TCRdb's table is partial and in-frame only. This sample has over 95,000 clones, with about 76% found just once. The specimen sequenced was PBMCs. These receptors originate from a woman between 40 and 50 years old in good health and CMV-seropositive.

The chain has TRBV19 and TRBJ2-2, with D perhaps matching TRBD1 (5 bases). This CDR3 comprises 13 residues. Germline CDR1 reads LNHDA; CDR2 reads SQIVND (reference sequence). Deletions cut 5 bases from V and 7 bases from J, with 11 bases between. In DNA, the CDR3 is TGTGCCAGTAGTGGGCAGGGCTACGGGGAGCTGTTTTTT. It translates to CASSGQGYGELFF.

Here the CDR3 DNA reads TGTGCCATCTCCGACAGGGGTAATTCACCCCTCCACTTT. It codes for CAISDRGNSPLHF. J is TRBJ1-6 and V is TRBV10-3; 8 positions agree with TRBD1. The J segment lost 6 bases and the V segment lost 8 bases, leaving 3 bases of the junction unmatched. The CDR3 spans 13 residues. Germline V gene sequence: CDR1 ENHRY, CDR2 SYGVKD.

V usage is TRBV7-9 and J usage is TRBJ2-7; D is perhaps TRBD2 (7 bases). The germline V gene encodes CDR1 SEHNR and CDR2 FQNEAQ (reference sequence). V lost 4 bases, J lost 4 bases, and 17 bases lay in between. The CDR3 is 15 residues long. CDR3 nucleotide sequence: TGTGCCAGCAGCTCTTACGCGGGGGCACTTTACGAGCAGTACTTC. It is translated as CASSSYAGALYEQYF.

Here the CDR3 DNA reads TGTGCCAGCAGCGTAGAACAGGGTAACGAGCAGTACTTC. It specifies CASSVEQGNEQYF. The chain uses TRBV9 and TRBJ2-7; a possible D gene is TRBD1 (6 bases). Trimming took 0 bases from V and 5 from J, leaving 9 bases between them. There are 13 residues in the CDR3. Germline lookup yields CDR1 SGDLS and CDR2 YYNGEE. Together with reference TRBV9 and TRBJ2-7, the CDR3 gives the full variable domain: DSGVTQTPKHLITATGQRVTLRCSPRSGDLSVYWYQQSLDQGLQFLIQYYNGEERAKGNILERFSAQQFPDLHSELNLSSLELGDSALYFCASSVEQGNEQYFGPGTRLTVT.

The chain is built from TRBV5-6 and TRBJ2-2, with D uncertain. CDR1 and CDR2 from the germline V gene are SGHDT and YYEEEE. Between the trimmed V and J ends, which lost 1 base and 0 bases, there was a span of 13 bases. The CDR3 length is 17 residues. The DNA for the CDR3 is TGTGCCAGCAGCTTGCGTGGAGACGGAGCGAACACCGGGGAGCTGTTTTTT. Amino acid sequence: CASSLRGDGANTGELFF.

The CDR3 is CASTGSTGYYEQYF. CDR3 DNA: TGTGCCAGCACCGGTTCGACAGGGTACTACGAGCAGTACTTC. The J gene is TRBJ2-7, the V gene TRBV6-5; 7 bases are shared with TRBD1. This CDR3 is built from 14 residues. V was clipped by 7 bases and J by 3 bases; unmatched bases: 9. Per the germline V gene, CDR1 is MNHEY and CDR2 is SVGAGI.

This clone turned up a few times. The rearrangement joins TRBV2 to TRBJ1-5; a weak D match, TRBD1 (6 bases). CDR3 size: 15 residues. V dropped 6 bases and J dropped 6 bases, with 18 bases sitting between them. CDR1 SNHLY and CDR2 FYNNEI come from the germline V gene. In DNA form, the CDR3 reads TGTGCCAGCAGCCCCGGTGGACAGTTAGGTCAGCCCCAGCATTTT. This sequence encodes CASSPGGQLGQPQHF.

V is TRBV5-1 and J is TRBJ2-7; no firm D call. The V gene's germline CDR1 is SGHRS and CDR2 YFSETQ. This CDR3 has 14 residues. V shed 4 bases and J shed 9 bases, with 20 bases lying between them. CDR3: CASSRSTGETGQYF. The CDR3 nucleotides read TGCGCCAGCAGCCGATCGACTGGAGAGACGGGGCAGTACTTC.

The chain carries TRBV7-9 and TRBJ2-3, with 7 bases aligning to TRBD2. Trimming took 6 bases from V and 0 from J; bases not matched to a gene: 6. Germline CDR1 is SEHNR and CDR2 is FQNEAQ (reference sequence). The CDR3 length is 15 residues. In DNA, the CDR3 is TGTGCCAGCAGTGCGGGGGTAACTAGCACAGATACGCAGTATTTT. This translates into CASSAGVTSTDTQYF.

This clone was observed a handful of times. The V and J genes are TRBV5-1 and TRBJ2-2; D gene unclear. Per germline, CDR1 SGHRS and CDR2 YFSETQ. Deletions cut 4 bases from V and 3 bases from J, with 10 bases between. There are 14 residues in the CDR3. CDR3: CASSRFVDTGELFF. CDR3 DNA: TGCGCCAGCAGCCGGTTTGTGGACACCGGGGAGCTGTTTTTT.

This chain connects TRBV5-6 to TRBJ2-3; a weak D match, TRBD2 (6 bases). Germline loops: CDR1 SGHDT, CDR2 YYEEEE. Trimming left V 0 bases short and J 1 base short, with 18 bases between. CDR3 length equals 18 residues. CDR3 sequence: CASSLDIRRARGTDTQYF. The CDR3 DNA is TGTGCCAGCAGCTTGGATATACGGAGGGCCAGGGGCACAGATACGCAGTATTTT.

V gene TRBV2 combines with J gene TRBJ1-4; D unresolved. CDR1 is SNHLY and CDR2 is FYNNEI in the germline V gene. The V gene lost 8 bases and the J gene lost 0 bases, with 13 bases spanning the gap. This CDR3 comprises 15 residues. The CDR3 sequence: CASRRRPATNEKLFF. CDR3 nucleotides: TGTGCCAGCCGACGGCGGCCAGCAACTAATGAAAAACTGTTTTTT. The full variable domain, in which reference TRBV2 and TRBJ1-4 provide the parts outside the CDR3, is EPEVTQTPSHQVTQMGQEVILRCVPISNHLYFYWYRQILGQKVEFLVSFYNNEISEKSEIFDDQFSVERPDGSNFTLKIRSTKLEDSAMYFCASRRRPATNEKLFFGSGTQLSVL.

This clone was picked up a small number of times. The chain links TRBV5-6 to TRBJ1-4, with TRBD1 matching over 9 bases. J gave up 6 bases and V 4 bases, and 1 base lay outside the gene matches. This CDR3 spans 13 amino acids. Germline V gives CDR1 SGHDT, CDR2 YYEEEE. CDR3 in amino acids: CASSGQGHEKLFF. CDR3 in DNA: TGTGCCAGCAGCGGACAGGGGCATGAAAAACTGTTTTTT.

The rearrangement uses TRBV6-5 and TRBJ1-2; 7 bases align to TRBD1. Germline trimming cut 4 bases from V and 7 bases from J; bases unmatched to any gene: 3. The CDR3 extends over 12 amino acids. The V gene's germline CDR1 is MNHEY and CDR2 SVGAGI. CDR3 sequence reads: CASSSDRVGYTF. In DNA form, the CDR3 reads TGTGCCAGCAGTTCCGACAGGGTTGGCTACACCTTC.

The V gene is TRBV5-5, the J gene TRBJ1-5; D remains unclear. The CDR3 contains 15 residues. From germline, CDR1 is SGHKS and CDR2 YYEKEE (reference sequence). V lost 0 bases to trimming and J lost 0 bases, with 7 bases between them. CDR3 amino acids: CASSLGQNSNQPQHF. CDR3 DNA sequence: TGTGCCAGCAGCTTGGGGCAGAATAGCAATCAGCCCCAGCATTTT. The full variable domain, with the rest looked up from reference TRBV5-5 and TRBJ1-5, is DAGVTQSPTHLIKTRGQQVTLRCSPISGHKSVSWYQQVLGQGPQFIFQYYEKEERGRGNFPDRFSARQFPNYSSELNVNALLLGDSALYLCASSLGQNSNQPQHFGDGTRLSIL.

Comment on this clone: Other DNA sequences in the sample encode the same CDR3. The gene calls are TRBV18 and TRBJ1-1, with D hard to call. Germline CDR1 and CDR2: KGHSH and LQKENI. The CDR3 consists of 13 residues. V gave up 2 bases and J gave up 0 bases, with 4 bases separating them. The CDR3 spells CASSPGLNTEAFF. The DNA of the CDR3 is TGTGCCAGCTCACCAGGGCTGAACACTGAAGCTTTCTTT.

The chain uses TRBV30 and TRBJ2-7; 8 bases are a match to TRBD1. Germline V lookup: CDR1 GTSNPN, CDR2 SVGIG (reference sequence). V shed 4 bases and J 4 bases; nucleotides not matched to a gene: 3. This CDR3 region has 12 residues. The DNA of the CDR3 is TGTGCCTGGAACAGGGGGGAATACGAGCAGTACTTC. Residues: CAWNRGEYEQYF. The full variable domain, with the rest looked up from reference TRBV30 and TRBJ2-7, is SQTIHQWPATLVQPVGSPLSLECTVEGTSNPNLYWYRQAAGRGLQLLFYSVGIGQISSEVPQNLSASRPQDRQFILSSKKLLLSDSGFYLCAWNRGEYEQYFGPGTRLTVT.

On this clone itself: Relative to the germline gene, one junction end is altered; a read error may explain this. DNA of the CDR3: TGTGCCAGCAGCTTAGCAGGGGCCTCCTATGGCTACCCCTTC. It translates to CASSLAGASYGYPF. The rearrangement uses TRBV7-8 and TRBJ1-2; tentatively, D is TRBD1 (5 bases). The CDR3 length is 14 residues. The germline CDR1 and CDR2 sequences are SGHVS and FQNEAQ.

The V call is TRBV30, the J call TRBJ2-7; 13 bases agree with TRBD2. The V gene's germline CDR1 is GTSNPN and CDR2 SVGIG (reference sequence). The CDR3 extends over 16 amino acids. J gave up 2 bases and V 4 bases, and 8 bases lay outside the gene matches. CDR3 nucleotide sequence: TGTGCCTGGAAAAAGGGGGGGACTAGCGGGGCCTACGAGCAGTACTTC. It encodes CAWKKGGTSGAYEQYF.

The gene calls are TRBV7-2 and TRBJ2-3; 8 nucleotides align to TRBD2. Germline V gene lookup returns CDR1 SGHTA and CDR2 FQGNSA. Trimming removed 1 base from V and 8 bases from J; junction bases left unmatched: 2. The CDR3 is 13 residues long. The CDR3 here is CASSLVGGATQYF. The CDR3 nucleotides read TGTGCCAGCAGCTTAGTCGGGGGGGCTACGCAGTATTTT.

The chain employs TRBV9 and TRBJ1-2; possible D gene TRBD1, 6 bases. Germline CDR1 and CDR2: SGDLS and YYNGEE. The CDR3 spans 13 residues. Trimming took off 0 bases at V and 4 bases at J, with 7 bases between the two ends. CDR3 sequence (DNA): TGTGCCAGCAGCGTAGGAGGGGGCTATGGCTACACCTTC. It yields the protein CASSVGGGYGYTF.

This rearrangement joins TRBV9 to TRBJ1-3; D call uncertain. Between the trimmed V and J ends, which lost 2 bases and 4 bases, there was a span of 4 bases. Germline V CDR1 and CDR2: SGDLS, YYNGEE. The CDR3 extends over 12 amino acids. CDR3: CASSVQGNTIYF. The CDR3 bases are TGTGCCAGCAGCGTGCAGGGAAACACCATATATTTT.

The chain has TRBV6-1 and TRBJ2-7; 12 bases line up with TRBD1. CDR1 is MNHNS, CDR2 SASEGT, per germline. The CDR3 spans 15 residues. Trimming took 7 bases from V and 6 from J; bases not matched to a gene: 10. In DNA, the CDR3 is TGTGCCAGCACTATGGGACAGGGGGCTTTGGGCGAGCAGTACTTC. This sequence encodes CASTMGQGALGEQYF.